Below are 15 T cell receptor beta chains sequenced from a single sample in a study of T-cell memory formation after mild COVID-19. TCRdb re-called the 5' RACE reads with MiXCR, one entry per CDR3 protein. Of roughly 110,000 distinct CDR3 sequences in the sample, 9.5% to 15% were seen once. Sequences were obtained from PBMCs or a T cell subset sorted from them (not recorded which). Receptors were obtained from an adult woman who had mild COVID-19 (a few samples of this study predate the infection). Cell type and time point are not known.

This clonotype is a singleton in its sample. The chain is built from TRBV24-1 and TRBJ1-5; a weak D match, TRBD1 (5 bases). V lost 10 bases and J 0 bases, leaving 12 bases between the germline ends. Germline V gene data show CDR1 as KGHDR and CDR2 as SFDVKD. The CDR3 runs to 14 residues. The DNA for the CDR3 is TGTGCCACGGGACTTGGATCTAGCAATCAGCCCCAGCATTTT. Its translation: CATGLGSSNQPQHF.

The table lists this clonotype with many counts. V and J are TRBV7-9 and TRBJ2-7, with a weak D call TRBD1 (6 bases). The CDR3 sequence is 17 residues long. V was shortened by 5 bases and J by 3 bases, with 23 bases between the two germline ends. CDR1 SEHNR and CDR2 FQNEAQ come from the germline V gene (reference sequence). In DNA, the CDR3 is TGTGCCAGCAGCCTAGACCTGGGACAATACGCAGTCTACGAGCAGTACTTC. This sequence encodes CASSLDLGQYAVYEQYF.

This clonotype was seen a few times. The chain recombines TRBV11-2 with TRBJ2-2, with D perhaps being TRBD1 or TRBD2 (5 bases each). The CDR3 loop spans 15 amino acids. V was trimmed by 1 base and J by 4 bases, leaving 10 bases between them. Germline-derived CDR1 and CDR2 are SGHAT and FQNNGV. The CDR3 loop is CASSLVAGSTGELFF. The CDR3 DNA follows: TGTGCCAGCAGCTTAGTGGCAGGGAGCACCGGGGAGCTGTTTTTT.

This clonotype was detected only a few times. The V and J genes are TRBV6-6 and TRBJ2-7; the D call may be TRBD1 or TRBD2 (5 bases each). The CDR3 is 15 amino acids. Trimming pared 0 bases from V and 7 bases from J, leaving 16 bases between. Looked up from germline, CDR1 is MNHNY and CDR2 is SVGAGI (reference sequence). CDR3 residues: CASSYSSGTEWEQYF. As DNA, the CDR3 is TGTGCCAGCAGTTACTCCTCCGGGACCGAGTGGGAGCAGTACTTC.

This clonotype has ten or more counts. The V and J genes are TRBV9 and TRBJ2-5; possibly TRBD2 for D (6 bases). CDR1 is SGDLS and CDR2 is YYNGEE in the germline V gene. The CDR3 is 15 amino acids. Trimming left V 0 bases short and J 4 bases short, with 13 bases between. Here the CDR3 DNA reads TGTGCCAGCAGCGTAGGCGGGGCTCTGGGAGAGACCCAGTACTTC. Translating gives CASSVGGALGETQYF.

This clonotype has just a few counts. The chain uses TRBV7-9 and TRBJ2-3; 7 bases fit TRBD1. This CDR3 has 14 residues. Per the germline V gene, CDR1 is SEHNR and CDR2 is FQNEAQ (reference sequence). Trimming took 6 bases from V and 3 from J; bases not matched to a gene: 6. The CDR3 sequence is CASSDRVRTDTQYF. The CDR3 nucleotides read TGTGCCAGCAGTGACAGGGTGCGGACAGATACGCAGTATTTT.

This clonotype was picked up a small number of times. The chain is built from TRBV7-8 and TRBJ2-1, with D hard to call. The CDR3 consists of 11 residues. CDR1 SGHVS and CDR2 FQNEAQ come from the germline V gene. V lost 5 bases and J lost 5, with 4 bases in between. This CDR3 reads CASSLHNEQFF. CDR3 DNA sequence: TGTGCCAGCAGCCTACACAATGAGCAGTTCTTC.

A few counts support this clonotype. V gene TRBV7-7 combines with J gene TRBJ2-1, with a weak D call TRBD1 (5 bases). The CDR3 runs 16 residues. The germline V gene encodes CDR1 SSHAT and CDR2 FNYEAQ (reference sequence). V shed 6 bases and J shed 9 bases, with 24 bases lying between them. CDR3 region: CASSLKDTYLSGEQFF. The CDR3 DNA is TGTGCCAGCAGTCTTAAGGACACCTATCTATCGGGTGAGCAGTTCTTC.

The gene calls are TRBV29-1 and TRBJ2-5, with D possibly matching TRBD2 (6 bases). V lost 3 bases to trimming and J lost 3 bases, with 8 bases between them. This CDR3 has 12 residues. The germline CDR1 and CDR2 sequences are SQVTM and ANQGSEA. The CDR3 nucleotides read TGCAGCGTTGATTGGGGGGAAGAGACCCAGTACTTC. Protein: CSVDWGEETQYF.

The chain couples TRBV5-6 to TRBJ2-7; D remains unclear. The CDR3 sequence is 13 residues long. Looked up from germline, CDR1 is SGHDT and CDR2 is YYEEEE. V was cut by 4 bases and J by 6 bases, with 14 bases left in between. CDR3 region: CASSANPGAEQYF. CDR3 bases: TGTGCCAGCAGCGCGAACCCAGGCGCCGAGCAGTACTTC.

This clonotype has a handful of counts. The rearrangement uses TRBV14 and TRBJ2-2, with TRBD2 matching over 10 bases. Trimming removed 4 bases from V and 4 bases from J; junction bases left unmatched: 3. CDR3 size: 15 residues. CDR1 SGHDN and CDR2 FVKESK come from the germline V gene. For the CDR3, the DNA is TGTGCCAGCAGCCGACTAGCGGGCCTCACCGGGGAGCTGTTTTTT. This encodes CASSRLAGLTGELFF.

The rearrangement uses TRBV5-1 and TRBJ2-2; 9 bases are a match to TRBD2. V was clipped by 7 bases and J by 4 bases; unmatched bases: 11. Germline assignment: CDR1 SGHRS and CDR2 YFSETQ. CDR3 length equals 16 residues. CDR3 sequence reads: CASLNTGTSLTGELFF. Here the CDR3 DNA reads TGCGCCAGCCTTAACACCGGGACTAGCCTCACCGGGGAGCTGTTTTTT.

In DNA form, the CDR3 reads TGCGCCAGCAGCCAAGGACAGGGGCTCTCCTACGAGCAGTACTTC. It yields the protein CASSQGQGLSYEQYF. This rearrangement joins TRBV4-1 to TRBJ2-7, with 8 bases matching TRBD1. The germline V gene encodes CDR1 MGHRA and CDR2 YSYEKL. The CDR3 extends over 15 amino acids. V shed 1 base, J shed 0 bases, and the junction held 2 bases outside the gene matches.

This sequence joins TRBV21-1 and TRBJ1-2; the table's D call of TRBD1 was not tested on the DNA. TRBV21-1 is classified as a pseudogene. CDR3 length equals 14 residues. The CDR3 protein is CARHRDTYLYGYTF. Here the CDR3 DNA reads TGTGCCAGACACCGGGACACCTACCTGTATGGCTACACCTTC.

This rearrangement joins TRBV5-1 to TRBJ1-2, with a tentative D call TRBD1 (5 bases). Trimming cost V 4 bases and J 1 base, with 14 bases left between them. CDR1 is SGHRS, CDR2 YFSETQ, per germline. The CDR3 totals 15 residues. The CDR3 DNA sequence: TGCGCCAGCAGCCTTGACAGACCCTTTAACTATGGCTACACCTTC. Translating it yields CASSLDRPFNYGYTF.